The T cell receptor beta chain described here comes from a study of blood T cell repertoires in COVID-19. Original data processing: Estimation of nucleated cell counts relied on the amplification of reference gene primers. Assay: immunoSEQ multiplex PCR; the TCRdb copy retains only in-frame clones and omits some. V and J calls and clone size follow that table, whereas D and trimming were derived from the DNA. The data show a few hundred thousand clones, about 88% seen once. The length of the CDR3 is 15 residues. Germline assignment: CDR1 SNHLY and CDR2 FYNNEI. V lost 6 bases and J 3 bases, leaving 17 bases between the germline ends.

The sample taken for sequencing was peripheral blood. The clonotype comes from a woman aged 30 to 39 with COVID-19, enrolled during active disease. The chain uses TRBV2 and TRBJ1-2; unclear D gene. The CDR3 DNA is TGTGCCAGCAGAGACGTTCTTGGGAGGTACTATGGCTACACCTTC. Its protein is CASRDVLGRYYGYTF.